This T cell receptor (beta chain) stems from a study of regulatory T cells in long-lasting Graves disease. The overall study: Antithyroid drug use was under 3 months in newly diagnosed Graves' patients. The study's findings and limits: Less diverse TCR repertoires were seen in persistent Graves' patients than in newly diagnosed ones.

Time point described: newly diagnosed GD, antithyroid drugs for less than 3 months. RNA isolated from PBMCs was used to make the TCR library. This clonotype was observed at least ten times. What it recognizes is unknown. With iRepertoire HTBI primers and Arm-PCR of CDR3 regions, TCR beta libraries were built. As originally analysed: Across the samples, identification revealed 55 to 75 TRBV and more than 11 TRBJ segments. In TCRdb, the multiplex PCR reads were re-called with MiXCR into one record per CDR3 protein. These V and J calls originate from TCRdb's pipeline instead of the authors' own analysis. The data contain approximately 230,000 distinct CDR3 sequences, around 19% of them singletons. From germline, CDR1 is LGHDT and CDR2 YNNKEL (reference sequence). V gave up 3 bases and J gave up 2 bases, with 8 bases separating them. This CDR3 has 13 amino acids.

The genes are TRBV3-1 and TRBJ2-7, with D possibly TRBD1 on 6 matching bases. The sequencing used peripheral blood mononuclear cells (PBMCs), collected at new diagnosis, from a patient treated with antithyroid drugs. The TCR was taken from a female donor with Graves disease. CDR3 in DNA: TGTGCCAGCAGCCAGCCAGGGGCCTACGAGCAGTACTTC. This codes for CASSQPGAYEQYF.